Below, one T cell receptor (beta chain) is given with its context. Germline values: CDR1 KGHSH, CDR2 LQKENI. This CDR3 region has 12 residues. The germline V and J ends were trimmed by 5 bases and 0 bases, with 5 bases remaining between them. This entry belongs to a study of PD-L1 blockade in urothelial cancer. Produced via immunoSEQ multiplex PCR; TCRdb's table is partial and in-frame only. The sample yields 85,000 to 100,000 clones, roughly 91% seen once. Indicated time point: pretreatment peripheral blood. This sequence originates from a man in his 60s with urothelial cancer. This specimen was PBMCs, taken around atezolizumab (anti-PD-L1) treatment. The V call is TRBV18, the J call TRBJ2-7; D may be TRBD1 (5 bases). CDR3 sequence: CASSRGSYEQYF. Written as DNA, the CDR3 is TGTGCCAGCTCAAGGGGCTCCTACGAGCAGTACTTC.